This passage covers 21 T cell receptor beta chains from one sample sequenced in a study of technical replicates of blood from a few donors. Sequenced by immunoSEQ multiplex PCR; TCRdb stores in-frame clones only, minus some. The profile covers under 90,000 clones, with about 94% appearing a single time and approximately 0.25% taken by the ten largest. The sequenced sample was T cells isolated from PBMCs. The source of these receptors is a human donor in good health.

The chain combines TRBV6-5 with TRBJ2-1; no reliable D call. The CDR3 runs to 13 residues. V gave up 5 bases and J gave up 3 bases, with 8 bases separating them. Germline CDR1 reads MNHEY; CDR2 reads SVGAGI. The DNA for the CDR3 is TGTGCCAGCAGTCCCGGCGGCTACAATGAGCAGTTCTTC. Protein sequence: CASSPGGYNEQFF.

V gene TRBV15 combines with J gene TRBJ2-1; no definite D call. V was trimmed by 0 bases and J by 6 bases, leaving 12 bases between them. Germline lookup yields CDR1 LNHNV and CDR2 YYDKDF (reference sequence). The CDR3 contains 15 residues. The CDR3 spells CATSRDRLERNEQFF. The DNA for the CDR3 is TGTGCCACCAGCAGAGATCGGCTTGAGCGCAATGAGCAGTTCTTC.

This clone was counted between two and nine times. The genes are TRBV7-8 and TRBJ1-6; 7 bases map to TRBD1. The germline CDR1 and CDR2 sequences are SGHVS and FQNEAQ. This CDR3 region has 18 residues. The junction had 10 bases not matched to a gene; V was cut back by 1 base and J by 4 bases. The CDR3 loop reads CASSLDPWGQFYNSPLHF. The CDR3 DNA is TGTGCCAGCAGCTTAGACCCTTGGGGACAGTTTTATAATTCACCCCTCCACTTT.

This chain uses TRBV11-3 with TRBJ2-7; perhaps TRBD1 as D (6 bases). Germline V gives CDR1 SGHNT, CDR2 YENEEA. This CDR3 region has 12 residues. The V and J ends lost 5 bases and 5 bases respectively, with 10 bases between them. The DNA for the CDR3 is TGTGCCAGCAGCCGAGGGACAAACGAGCAGTACTTC. It yields the protein CASSRGTNEQYF.

This chain connects TRBV27 to TRBJ2-7; the match to TRBD1 covers 8 bases. The ends lost 6 bases at V and 3 bases at J; junction bases unmatched: 4. Germline assignment: CDR1 MNHEY and CDR2 SMNVEV (reference sequence). CDR3 length equals 13 residues. In DNA form, the CDR3 reads TGTGCCAGCAGAAGGACAGGGAACTACGAGCAGTACTTC. Its translation: CASRRTGNYEQYF.

The rearrangement joins TRBV5-6 to TRBJ1-4; TRBD1 might be the D (6 bases). Germline V gene sequence: CDR1 SGHDT, CDR2 YYEEEE. Trimming removed 0 bases at V and 2 bases at J, with 11 bases between. The CDR3 spans 16 residues. For the CDR3, the DNA is TGTGCCAGCAGCTTGGATGGGGGCTGGACTAATGAAAAACTGTTTTTT. Protein product: CASSLDGGWTNEKLFF. The full variable domain, with the rest looked up from reference TRBV5-6 and TRBJ1-4, is DAGVTQSPTHLIKTRGQQVTLRCSPKSGHDTVSWYQQALGQGPQFIFQYYEEEERQRGNFPDRFSGHQFPNYSSELNVNALLLGDSALYLCASSLDGGWTNEKLFFGSGTQLSVL.

The chain has TRBV6-6 and TRBJ1-5; unclear D gene. Germline CDR1 and CDR2: MNHNY and SVGAGI (reference sequence). Trimming pared 7 bases from V and 6 bases from J, leaving 13 bases between. This CDR3 is built from 13 residues. CDR3: CASIRDLGQPQHF. As DNA, the CDR3 is TGTGCCAGCATTCGGGATCTTGGTCAGCCCCAGCATTTT.

The chain combines TRBV28 with TRBJ2-1, with D possibly matching TRBD1 (5 bases). With 6 bases removed from V and 3 bases from J, the gap between germline ends came to 18 bases. The CDR3 is 16 amino acids. Germline assignment: CDR1 MDHEN and CDR2 SYDVKM. In nucleotides, the CDR3 is TGTGCCAGCAGAGGAACAGGCGAAGTTAGCTACAATGAGCAGTTCTTC. Protein: CASRGTGEVSYNEQFF.

The genes are TRBV11-2 and TRBJ2-3, with TRBD2 matching 13 bases. The J segment lost 5 bases and the V segment lost 4 bases, leaving 6 bases of the junction unmatched. The CDR3 has 16 residues. Germline V CDR1 and CDR2: SGHAT, FQNNGV. For the CDR3, the DNA is TGTGCCAGCAGCTCCCCACTAGCGGGGGGGCGAGATACGCAGTATTTT. Its translation: CASSSPLAGGRDTQYF. The whole variable domain, remainder taken from reference TRBV11-2 and TRBJ2-3, is EAGVAQSPRYKIIEKRQSVAFWCNPISGHATLYWYQQILGQGPKLLIQFQNNGVVDDSQLPKDRFSAERLKGVDSTLKIQPAKLEDSAVYLCASSSPLAGGRDTQYFGPGTRLTVL.

The chain uses TRBV4-1 and TRBJ2-3, with D hard to call. Trimming took off 0 bases at V and 1 base at J, with 8 bases between the two ends. CDR3 length: 15 amino acids. Germline values: CDR1 MGHRA, CDR2 YSYEKL. In nucleotides, the CDR3 is TGCGCCAGCAGCCAAGATCTTCCCCGCACAGATACGCAGTATTTT. Its protein is CASSQDLPRTDTQYF.

V is TRBV7-8 and J is TRBJ1-3; D gene ambiguous. The length of the CDR3 is 16 residues. CDR1 and CDR2 from the germline V gene are SGHVS and FQNEAQ. With 3 bases removed from V and 3 bases from J, the gap between germline ends came to 15 bases. CDR3 bases: TGTGCCAGCAGCTTCCAGCGGTCGGGTTTTGGAAACACCATATATTTT. Encoded protein: CASSFQRSGFGNTIYF.

The chain links TRBV14 to TRBJ1-2; 9 bases agree with TRBD1. Germline V lookup: CDR1 SGHDN, CDR2 FVKESK. The CDR3 runs 15 residues. The V gene end was trimmed by 3 bases and the J gene end by 7 bases; junction bases not matched to a gene: 9. The CDR3 coding sequence is TGTGCCAGCAGCCACCAAGGGACAGGGCTGAGTGGCTACACCTTC. Translation: CASSHQGTGLSGYTF.

The chain has TRBV5-8 and TRBJ2-5; 8 positions agree with TRBD1. The trim removed 3 bases at V and 1 base at J, leaving 2 bases unmatched. Germline CDR1 and CDR2: SGHTS and YDEGEE. This CDR3 comprises 14 residues. CDR3 in amino acids: CASSYGTGQETQYF. Written as DNA, the CDR3 is TGTGCCAGCAGCTATGGGACAGGCCAAGAGACCCAGTACTTC.

The chain joins TRBV7-9 to TRBJ2-7; TRBD2 aligns across 8 bases. The CDR3 is 13 residues long. Germline values: CDR1 SEHNR, CDR2 FQNEAQ (reference sequence). V shed 7 bases and J 2 bases; nucleotides not matched to a gene: 4. The CDR3 loop reads CASIGRGTYEQYF. In nucleotides, the CDR3 is TGTGCCAGCATCGGGAGGGGGACCTACGAGCAGTACTTC.

This chain joins TRBV6-5 and TRBJ2-7; D remains unclear. This CDR3 region has 15 residues. V was trimmed by 4 bases and J by 2 bases, leaving 15 bases between them. Germline lookup yields CDR1 MNHEY and CDR2 SVGAGI. CDR3 sequence: CASSFSTPGPYEQYF. In DNA form, the CDR3 reads TGTGCCAGCAGTTTTTCAACCCCTGGGCCCTACGAGCAGTACTTC.

The chain carries TRBV30 and TRBJ2-5; D is perhaps TRBD2 (5 bases). V lost 0 bases to trimming and J lost 4 bases, with 24 bases between them. This CDR3 comprises 18 residues. Germline values: CDR1 GTSNPN, CDR2 SVGIG (reference sequence). The CDR3 DNA is TGTGCCTGGAGTGTACAAGTAACCGGGGTTGTCTCGGGAGAGACCCAGTACTTC. It codes for CAWSVQVTGVVSGETQYF. The full variable domain, with the rest looked up from reference TRBV30 and TRBJ2-5, is SQTIHQWPATLVQPVGSPLSLECTVEGTSNPNLYWYRQAAGRGLQLLFYSVGIGQISSEVPQNLSASRPQDRQFILSSKKLLLSDSGFYLCAWSVQVTGVVSGETQYFGPGTRLLVL.

The V and J genes are TRBV5-1 and TRBJ2-1; D gene unclear. This CDR3 has 11 amino acids. Trimming removed 0 bases at V and 9 bases at J, with 4 bases between. Germline loops: CDR1 SGHRS, CDR2 YFSETQ. Here the CDR3 DNA reads TGCGCCAGCAGCTTGGGAGCTGAGCAGTTCTTC. This sequence encodes CASSLGAEQFF.

V gene TRBV5-1 combines with J gene TRBJ2-1; maybe TRBD2 (5 bases). The CDR3 contains 12 residues. V was cut by 6 bases and J by 5 bases, with 9 bases left in between. The germline gives CDR1 SGHRS, CDR2 YFSETQ. The CDR3 region has the DNA TGCGCCAGCATGGACTGGGACAATGAGCAGTTCTTC. It translates to CASMDWDNEQFF.

This chain connects TRBV6-5 to TRBJ1-6; the D is unclear. This CDR3 is 15 amino acids long. V gave up 6 bases and J gave up 9 bases, with 18 bases separating them. CDR1 MNHEY and CDR2 SVGAGI come from the germline V gene. CDR3 sequence reads: CASSREAGGGSPLHF. The DNA of the CDR3 is TGTGCCAGCAGCCGCGAAGCGGGAGGAGGTTCACCCCTCCACTTT.

The gene calls are TRBV5-1 and TRBJ2-7; D is perhaps TRBD2 (6 bases). The V gene lost 8 bases and the J gene lost 6 bases, with 9 bases spanning the gap. CDR1 and CDR2 (germline): SGHRS, YFSETQ. This CDR3 region has 10 residues. The CDR3 sequence: CARAGGEQYF. CDR3 DNA: TGCGCCAGAGCCGGGGGCGAGCAGTACTTC.

The J gene is TRBJ2-7, the V gene TRBV18; 7 bases are shared with TRBD1. The germline gives CDR1 KGHSH, CDR2 LQKENI. The CDR3 loop spans 14 amino acids. The V segment lost 3 bases and the J segment 0 bases; nucleotides outside the gene matches: 2. The CDR3 loop is CASSPRDSSYEQYF. CDR3 nucleotides: TGTGCCAGCTCACCCCGGGACAGCTCCTACGAGCAGTACTTC.